The source of this TCR beta chain is a study of shared clonotypes between healthy human individuals. Study-wide results and limits: Tissues were not sampled, only blood, and their repertoires likely differ.

Per the original methods: From ImmunoSEQ came sequences covering only the junction and carrying no quality scores, so filtering differed. Profiling relied on immunoSEQ multiplex PCR, and the TCRdb table lists in-frame clones only, not all of them. The V and J calls and the clone size are those of that table, but D and trimming were determined from the DNA. The sample lists 2 million to 2.5 million clones; about 94% were seen once. Concerning this clone itself: The antigen remains undetermined. The sample has other DNA sequences that encode this CDR3 too.

This CDR3 spans 14 amino acids. Germline V gene sequence: CDR1 KGHSH, CDR2 LQKENI. J was trimmed by 4 bases and V by 4 bases; bases with no gene match: 4. J is TRBJ2-5 and V is TRBV18, with 9 nucleotides matching TRBD1. The receptor's source is a man in his late teens or twenties in good health. Specimen: naive CD4+ T cells sorted from blood. Described subset: CD45RA+ positively selected. The CDR3 sequence is CASSLDRGRETQYF. As DNA, the CDR3 is TGTGCCAGCTCACTAGACAGGGGGAGAGAGACCCAGTACTTC.